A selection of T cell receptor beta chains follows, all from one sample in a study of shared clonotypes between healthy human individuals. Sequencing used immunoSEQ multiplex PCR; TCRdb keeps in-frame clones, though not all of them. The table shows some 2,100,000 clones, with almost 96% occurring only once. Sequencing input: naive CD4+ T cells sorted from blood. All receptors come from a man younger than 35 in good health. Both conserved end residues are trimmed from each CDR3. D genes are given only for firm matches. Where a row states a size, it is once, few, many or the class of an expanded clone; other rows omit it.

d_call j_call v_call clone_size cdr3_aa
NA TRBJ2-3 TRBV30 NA AWLKPRLGEDTQY
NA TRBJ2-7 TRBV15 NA ATSRRQDEQY
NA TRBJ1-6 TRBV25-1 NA ASSESAGLNSPLH
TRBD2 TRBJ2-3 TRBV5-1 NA ASSLWPAGSTDTQY
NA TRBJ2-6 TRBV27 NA ASSYGTGANVLT
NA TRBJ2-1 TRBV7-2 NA ASSPRGPLSNEQF
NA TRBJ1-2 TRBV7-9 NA ASSLAAGRYGYT
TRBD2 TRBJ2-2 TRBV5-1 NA ASSPGASGNTGELF
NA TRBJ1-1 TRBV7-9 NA ASSLDSGLNTEAF
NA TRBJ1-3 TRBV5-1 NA ASSLGGGNSGNTIY
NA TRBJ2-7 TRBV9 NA ASSPRAVTGQY
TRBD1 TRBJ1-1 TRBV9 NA ASSAPGGHTEAF
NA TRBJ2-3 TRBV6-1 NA ASSEPGSTDTQY
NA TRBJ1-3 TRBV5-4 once ASSFRTSTGNTIY
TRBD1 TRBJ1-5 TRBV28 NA ASSFSFLDRTQPQH
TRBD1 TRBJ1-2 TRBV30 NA AWLPGGLYGYT
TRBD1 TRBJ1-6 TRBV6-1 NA ASSGPDRAVTSLH
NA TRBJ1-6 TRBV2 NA ASRGYNSPLH
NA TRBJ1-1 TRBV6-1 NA ASSDQARITTEAF
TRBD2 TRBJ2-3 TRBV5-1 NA ASSLGQGGKGDTQY
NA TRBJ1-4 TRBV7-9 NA ASSLVGREEKLF
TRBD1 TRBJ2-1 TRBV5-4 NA ASSLQGVSNEQF
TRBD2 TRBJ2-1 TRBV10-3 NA AISGGTSGYNEQF
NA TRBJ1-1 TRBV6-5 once ASSFTVQGNTEAF
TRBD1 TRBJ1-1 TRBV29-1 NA SVGDTGDVNTEAF
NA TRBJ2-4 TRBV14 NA ASSQRPEIQY
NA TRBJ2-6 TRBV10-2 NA ASTNPSSGANVLT
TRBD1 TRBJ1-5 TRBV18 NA ASSAGTGSQPQH
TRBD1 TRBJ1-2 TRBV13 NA ASAPGGGQAGYGYT
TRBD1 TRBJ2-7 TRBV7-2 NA ASSLRGHVEQY
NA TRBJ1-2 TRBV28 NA ASRLTGT
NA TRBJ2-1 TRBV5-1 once ASSPMRAKGSDEQF
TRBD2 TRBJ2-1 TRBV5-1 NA ASSLPRAGAPSYNEQF
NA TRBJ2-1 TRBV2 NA ASSTPYNEQF
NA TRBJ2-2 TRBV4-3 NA ASSQDPLVGAGELF
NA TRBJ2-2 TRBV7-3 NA ASSPKNTGELF
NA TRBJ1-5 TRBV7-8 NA ASSRLGVESSNQPQH
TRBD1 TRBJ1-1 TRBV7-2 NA ASSLEAGTGFEAF
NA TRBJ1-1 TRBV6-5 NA ASSALMNTEAF
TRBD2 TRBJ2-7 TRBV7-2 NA ASSLLGAGGPYEQY
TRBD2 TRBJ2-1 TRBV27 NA ASSLRAGGIYNEQF
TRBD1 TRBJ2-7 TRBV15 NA ATSRDQGAVEQY
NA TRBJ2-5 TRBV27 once ASSLSGLEVETQY
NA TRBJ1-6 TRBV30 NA AWSGQSNSPLH
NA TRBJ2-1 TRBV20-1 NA SAANNEQF
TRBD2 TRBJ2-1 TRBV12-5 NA ASGGDLGLAGANEQF
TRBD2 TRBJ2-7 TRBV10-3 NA AISGTSGPYEQY
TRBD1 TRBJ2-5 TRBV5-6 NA ASSLPGTGSTSQETQY
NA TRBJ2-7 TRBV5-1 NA ASRIRSGDHEQY
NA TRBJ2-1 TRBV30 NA AWSVLTGDNEQF
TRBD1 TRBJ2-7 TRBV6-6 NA AIGTGNSYEQY
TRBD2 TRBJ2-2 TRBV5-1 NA ASSPGGAAGELF
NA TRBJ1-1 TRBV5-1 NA ASSPPGVGGNTEAF
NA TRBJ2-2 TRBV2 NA ASSEAWNTGELF
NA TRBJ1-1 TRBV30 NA AWRRQVHTEAF
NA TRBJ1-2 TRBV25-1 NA ASNEHGRGGNGYT
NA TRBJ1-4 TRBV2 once ASSETGMQGGKLF
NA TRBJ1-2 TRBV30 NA HLRELDVDYGYT
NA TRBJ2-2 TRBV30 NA AWGRFANTGELF